A single sample gave rise to the 5 T cell receptor beta chains below, sequenced in a study of shared clonotypes between healthy human individuals. Sequencing used immunoSEQ multiplex PCR; TCRdb keeps in-frame clones, though not all of them. Of under 850,000 clones listed, 92% are singletons. Only CD45RO-negative cells positively selected for CCR7 counted as naive CD8 cells, so terminally differentiated effector memory CD45RA+ cells were excluded. Sequencing was done on a sample of naive CD8+ T cells sorted from blood. These receptors were taken from a man aged 30-40 years in good health.

With respect to this clone: This sample also contains other DNA sequences that code for the same CDR3. J is TRBJ2-1 and V is TRBV28; 13 bases are shared with TRBD2. Germline V gene lookup returns CDR1 MDHEN and CDR2 SYDVKM. This CDR3 comprises 15 residues. V was pared by 2 bases and J by 6 bases, with 1 base of the junction left unmatched. This chain's CDR3 is CASSLGTSGTNEQFF. CDR3 nucleotides: TGTGCCAGCAGTTTAGGGACTAGCGGGACCAATGAGCAGTTCTTC. Full variable domain (missing parts from reference TRBV28 and TRBJ2-1): DVKVTQSSRYLVKRTGEKVFLECVQDMDHENMFWYRQDPGLGLRLIYFSYDVKMKEKGDIPEGYSVSREKKERFSLILESASTNQTSMYLCASSLGTSGTNEQFFGPGTRLTVL.

This chain uses TRBV18 with TRBJ1-5, with D perhaps TRBD1 (5 bases). This CDR3 has 17 amino acids. V lost 2 bases, J lost 7 bases, and 21 bases lay in between. Germline CDR1 and CDR2: KGHSH and LQKENI. CDR3 sequence reads: CASSPEAFYRGEQPQHF. CDR3 coding DNA: TGTGCCAGCTCACCAGAGGCGTTCTATCGAGGGGAACAGCCCCAGCATTTT.

This chain uses TRBV28 with TRBJ1-2, with a possible D match to TRBD1 (5 bases). Looked up from germline, CDR1 is MDHEN and CDR2 is SYDVKM. Trimming left V 6 bases short and J 4 bases short, with 15 bases between. The CDR3 totals 14 residues. CDR3 loop: CASSQSGVGYGYTF. CDR3 nucleotide sequence: TGTGCCAGCAGCCAATCGGGGGTGGGCTATGGCTACACCTTC.

The chain's CDR3 is CAISDPADEQYF. The CDR3 nucleotides read TGTGCCATCAGTGATCCAGCTGACGAGCAGTACTTC. The genes are TRBV10-3 and TRBJ2-7; D gene uncertain. CDR3 size: 12 residues. The V gene's germline CDR1 is ENHRY and CDR2 SYGVKD. The V gene lost 3 bases and the J gene lost 5 bases, with 8 bases spanning the gap.

The chain combines TRBV15 with TRBJ2-4; D ambiguous. The CDR3 is made up of 13 amino acids. CDR1 is LNHNV and CDR2 is YYDKDF in the germline V gene (reference sequence). Trimming removed 3 bases at V and 13 bases at J, with 16 bases between. The CDR3 coding sequence is TGTGCCACCAGCAGTCGAACCGGCCCCCAACAGTACTTC. This encodes CATSSRTGPQQYF.